This T cell receptor (beta chain) is drawn from a study of shared clonotypes between healthy human individuals. Losses at the gene ends were 0 bases for V and 11 bases for J; bases not matched to a gene: 6. The CDR3 is 13 residues long. CDR1 and CDR2 (germline): LGHNA, YSLEER. Sequencing was performed with immunoSEQ multiplex PCR; in TCRdb, only in-frame clones are kept and a portion is missing. The sample lists about 2 million clones; about 95% were seen once. Positively selected for CCR7, the CD45RO-negative cells used as naive CD8 cells excluded terminally differentiated effector memory CD45RA+ cells.

The J gene is TRBJ1-1, the V gene TRBV4-3, with 7 positions matching TRBD1. The clonotype originates from a man aged 18 to 29 in good health. The sample consisted of naive CD8+ T cells sorted from blood. CDR3 DNA: TGCGCCAGCAGCCAAGATTTGACAGGGTCGGCTTTCTTT. As protein: CASSQDLTGSAFF.